This T cell receptor beta chain was captured in a study of beta chain features in type 1 diabetes. Study-wide results and caveats: In every one of the four CD4+ subsets, TCRB CDR3s were moderately but significantly shorter in Type 1 diabetes patients. Sequencing from cDNA could over-represent high-TCR-expressing cells. More deletions and fewer insertions at VDJ junctions were found in patients with type 1 diabetes.

Turning to this clone: What it binds is unknown.

The sequenced template was cDNA made from the entire isolated RNA. TCRdb keeps only in-frame clones here, not all; method: immunoSEQ multiplex PCR. The data hold fewer than 250,000 clones, with around 68% observed a single time. The germline V gene has CDR1 SEHNR and CDR2 FQNEAQ (reference sequence). V gave up 3 bases and J gave up 2 bases, with 13 bases separating them. This CDR3 region has 15 residues. It was via CD45RO/CCR7/CD25/CD127/CD95/CD27 that CD4+ naive, central memory, regulatory and stem cell-like memory cells were sorted. The sequenced sample consisted of naive CD4+ T cells from blood. The rearrangement uses TRBV7-9 and TRBJ2-5, with D perhaps matching TRBD1 or TRBD2 (5 bases each). The receptor was derived from a man aged 25-45 years in good health. Here the CDR3 reads CASSFEGTNQETQYF. The CDR3 region has the DNA TGTGCCAGCAGCTTCGAGGGGACGAATCAAGAGACCCAGTACTTC.